The clone carrying this T cell receptor (beta chain) occurred many times. The target antigen is unknown. The junction and the germline gene differ at one end; a read error may be behind it. Amplified regions were TCR beta CDR3 sequences from RNA transcripts. The study used the HTBI primer set for a first-round RT-PCR of the TCR CDR3. Via MiXCR, TCRdb re-called the multiplex PCR reads, giving one row per CDR3 protein. The sample holds around 600,000 distinct CDR3 sequences, approximately 15% seen once. The sample originates from a study of T cells in Graves' hyperthyroidism and ophthalmopathy. As for the study in general: Peripheral blood draws took place at initial diagnosis, ahead of any treatment. The study's findings and limits: Within blood appeared most thyroid clonotypes that had expanded above 0.001.

Patients having uncontrolled infection, another autoimmune disease, pregnancy or lactation were not included. The CDR3 contains 15 residues. From germline, CDR1 is SGHKS and CDR2 YYEKEE (reference sequence). Sequenced: blood. This chain connects TRBV5-5 to TRBJ2-1, with 12 bases identical to TRBD2. This clonotype originated in a woman in her forties with Graves' ophthalmopathy. The CDR3 spells CASRLVASGGVEQFF. The CDR3 region has the DNA TGTGCCAGCAGATTGGTCGCTAGCGGGGGGGTGGAGCAGTTCTTC. The variable domain in full, with the rest retrieved from reference TRBV5-5 and TRBJ2-1, is DAGVTQSPTHLIKTRGQQVTLRCSPISGHKSVSWYQQVLGQGPQFIFQYYEKEERGRGNFPDRFSARQFPNYSSELNVNALLLGDSALYLCASRLVASGGVEQFFGPGTRLTVL.